The 11 T cell receptor beta chains below were found in one sample sequenced in a study of blood T cells in healthy people across ages (dated by TCRdb to between 2014 and 2016). Library generation was performed with 5' RACE. The sequencer was an Illumina HiSeq 2500. A second PCR of 7 to 11 cycles was performed with a sample-barcoded 5' primer and a J-beta primer mix. TCRdb trimmed the raw reads at Q25, called clones with MiXCR and kept productive beta chains. Each CDR3 protein appears once, grouped with its most common genes and DNA. A total of 600,000 to 800,000 distinct CDR3 sequences appear in this sample, 52% of them only once. The leading ten clones occupy about 14% of the sample. Material: blood. Receptor source: an elderly woman in good health.

The rearrangement joins TRBV3-1 to TRBJ2-1, with D hard to call. V lost 4 bases, J lost 10 bases, and 11 bases lay in between. The CDR3 spans 12 residues. The germline gives CDR1 LGHDT, CDR2 YNNKEL (reference sequence). The CDR3 DNA is TGTGCCAGCAGCCTGAGACGGTGCGAGCAGTTCTTC. Its protein product is CASSLRRCEQFF.

This clonotype was counted only a few times. The chain uses TRBV29-1 and TRBJ1-6; a possible D gene is TRBD1 (5 bases). The CDR3 sequence is 13 residues long. The germline V gene has CDR1 SQVTM and CDR2 ANQGSEA. V shed 7 bases and J shed 9 bases, with 16 bases lying between them. CDR3 region: CSGSQGTGSPLHF. CDR3 sequence (DNA): TGCAGCGGGTCCCAGGGTACCGGTTCACCCCTCCACTTT.

The table lists this clonotype with a few counts. This chain links TRBV11-2 with TRBJ2-7, with 12 bases identical to TRBD1. Germline V lookup: CDR1 SGHAT, CDR2 FQNNGV. V trimming: 3 bases; J trimming: 4 bases; junction bases outside the gene matches: 4. CDR3 length: 15 amino acids. The CDR3 nucleotides read TGTGCCAGCAGCTTGGGACAGGGGGCGCTTTACGAGCAGTACTTC. Amino acids: CASSLGQGALYEQYF.

The chain joins TRBV20-1 to TRBJ1-5; no clear D gene. The CDR3 is 12 amino acids. Germline loops: CDR1 DFQATT, CDR2 SNEGSKA (reference sequence). Trimming shortened V by 3 bases and J by 7 bases, and 10 bases separated the two germline ends. CDR3 residues: CSAREGLQPQHF. The DNA of the CDR3 is TGCAGTGCTAGGGAGGGATTGCAGCCCCAGCATTTT.

Comment on this clonotype: One end of the junction varies from germline; a read error may be responsible. The chain has TRBV20-1 and TRBJ2-3; tentatively, D is TRBD2 (5 bases). The CDR3 contains 12 residues. In germline, CDR1 is DFQATT, CDR2 SNEGSKA (reference sequence). For the CDR3, the DNA is TGCAGGGCTAGAGGGATGGCAGGTACGCAGTATTTT. Its protein is CRARGMAGTQYF.

This chain connects TRBV4-3 to TRBJ2-1; D is perhaps TRBD1 (5 bases). The CDR3 extends over 16 amino acids. The V gene lost 2 bases and the J gene lost 2 bases, with 13 bases spanning the gap. The germline gives CDR1 LGHNA, CDR2 YSLEER. CDR3 DNA: TGCGCCAGCAGCCAAAGGGGCGGACCGACCTACAATGAGCAGTTCTTC. Its protein is CASSQRGGPTYNEQFF.

This chain joins TRBV11-1 and TRBJ1-2; the D gene is possibly TRBD1 (5 bases). This CDR3 spans 13 amino acids. V lost 2 bases and J lost 8, with 12 bases in between. CDR1 SGHAT and CDR2 FQDESV come from the germline V gene (reference sequence). CDR3 nucleotide sequence: TGTGCCAGCAGCTTAAGTCAGGGCCTCGGCTACACCTTC. Residues: CASSLSQGLGYTF.

This CDR3 is CASSFGLTYEQYF. In nucleotides, the CDR3 is TGTGCCAGCAGTTTTGGGCTTACCTACGAGCAGTACTTC. V is TRBV28 and J is TRBJ2-4; D is uncertain. The DNA end lines up better with TRBJ2-7; the J call may be wrong. CDR1 is MDHEN and CDR2 is SYDVKM in the germline V gene. This CDR3 has 13 residues.

The V and J genes are TRBV3-1 and TRBJ1-1; no clear D gene. The CDR3 consists of 15 residues. Trimming stripped 2 bases from V and 0 bases from J, with 10 bases between. The germline gives CDR1 LGHDT, CDR2 YNNKEL (reference sequence). The DNA for the CDR3 is TGTGCCAGCAGCCAAAGTGCAGGAATGAACACTGAAGCTTTCTTT. Amino acid sequence: CASSQSAGMNTEAFF.

There are many counts of this clonotype. The chain couples TRBV5-1 to TRBJ2-1; maybe TRBD1 (6 bases). The ends were cut back, 2 bases at V and 10 bases at J, with 16 bases in the middle. In germline, CDR1 is SGHRS, CDR2 YFSETQ. The CDR3 sequence is 14 residues long. The CDR3 protein is CASSFGQGSGEQFF. The CDR3 coding sequence is TGCGCCAGCAGCTTTGGCCAGGGGTCTGGGGAGCAGTTCTTC. Filled out from reference TRBV5-1 and TRBJ2-1, the complete variable domain reads KAGVTQTPRYLIKTRGQQVTLSCSPISGHRSVSWYQQTPGQGLQFLFEYFSETQRNKGNFPGRFSGRQFSNSRSEMNVSTLELGDSALYLCASSFGQGSGEQFFGPGTRLTVL.

This clonotype was observed many times. The V gene is TRBV28, the J gene TRBJ2-1, with 10 bases matching TRBD2. Per germline, CDR1 MDHEN and CDR2 SYDVKM. The CDR3 spans 16 residues. With V trimmed by 0 bases and J by 7 bases, 6 bases remained unmatched. CDR3 loop: CASSLWVAGGRNEQFF. CDR3 sequence (DNA): TGTGCCAGCAGTTTATGGGTAGCGGGAGGAAGGAATGAGCAGTTCTTC.